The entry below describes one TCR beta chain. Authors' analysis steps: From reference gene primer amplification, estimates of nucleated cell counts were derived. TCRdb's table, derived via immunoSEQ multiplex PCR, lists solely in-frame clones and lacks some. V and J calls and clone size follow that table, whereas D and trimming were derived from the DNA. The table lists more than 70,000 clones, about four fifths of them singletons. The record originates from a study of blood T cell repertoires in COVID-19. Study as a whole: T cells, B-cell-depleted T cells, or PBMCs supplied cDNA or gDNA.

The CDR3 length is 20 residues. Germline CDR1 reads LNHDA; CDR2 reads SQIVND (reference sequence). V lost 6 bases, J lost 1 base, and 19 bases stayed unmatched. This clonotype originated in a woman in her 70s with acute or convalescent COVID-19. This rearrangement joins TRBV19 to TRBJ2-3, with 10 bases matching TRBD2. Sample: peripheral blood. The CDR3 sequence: CASSHKALAGVNWGTDTQYF. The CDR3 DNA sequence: TGTGCCAGTAGCCATAAGGCCCTAGCGGGAGTTAATTGGGGCACAGATACGCAGTATTTT. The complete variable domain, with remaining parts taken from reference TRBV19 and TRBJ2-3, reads DGGITQSPKYLFRKEGQNVTLSCEQNLNHDAMYWYRQDPGQGLRLIYYSQIVNDFQKGDIAEGYSVSREKKESFPLTVTSAQKNPTAFYLCASSHKALAGVNWGTDTQYFGPGTRLTVL.